A selection of T cell receptor beta chains follows, all from one sample in a study of cytomegalovirus exposure and HLA in healthy donors. Sequenced by immunoSEQ multiplex PCR; TCRdb stores in-frame clones only, minus some. Among over 90,000 clones listed, roughly 60% were seen once. Material: PBMCs. These receptors were obtained from a human donor in good health. CDR3s include the opening cysteine and the closing phenylalanine or tryptophan. The D gene is left open where the match is weak. Clone size, where shown, is once, few, many, or a class for clones that have expanded.

d_gene,abundance,j_gene,v_gene,CDR3nt,CDR3aa
.,few,TRBJ2-1,TRBV6-5,TGTGCCAGCAGTTACGAGTTGAAGAGGGAGCAGTTCTTC,CASSYELKREQFF
TRBD2,.,TRBJ2-7,TRBV7-8,TGTGCCAGCATCTTAGGACCGCCGGGACTAGCGGACCGGCATTACGAGCAGTACTTC,CASILGPPGLADRHYEQYF
TRBD2,.,TRBJ2-7,TRBV4-1,TGCGCCAGCAGCCAACTGGCGGGAGTTGTCTACGAGCAGTACTTC,CASSQLAGVVYEQYF
.,.,TRBJ2-7,TRBV28,TGTGCCAGCAGTTCCAGGATTGGCGAGCAGTACTTC,CASSSRIGEQYF
.,few,TRBJ1-1,TRBV6-1,TGTGCCAGCAGTGAACGAGTGCGGGGTGAAGCTTTCTTT,CASSERVRGEAFF
.,.,TRBJ2-3,TRBV18,TGTGCCAGCTCACCGGTGACGAGCCCTGCGGGTCCAGATACGCAGTATTTT,CASSPVTSPAGPDTQYF
.,.,TRBJ2-1,TRBV6-6,TGTGCCAGCAGTTCCCCTACGCGGGGTATCGATGAGCAGTTCTTC,CASSSPTRGIDEQFF
.,.,TRBJ1-5,TRBV27,TGTGCCAGCAGTTCCCTGAATCAGCCCCAGCATTTT,CASSSLNQPQHF
.,.,TRBJ1-1,TRBV27,TGTGCCAGCAGGAAACAGAGCTTCAACACTGAAGCTTTCTTT,CASRKQSFNTEAFF
.,.,TRBJ1-4,TRBV27,TGTGCCAGCAGTTTTAGGCCTCGGGATGAAAAACTGTTTTTT,CASSFRPRDEKLFF
.,.,TRBJ2-5,TRBV10-3,TGTGCCATCAGGGAACAACAGGGTGAGACCCAGTACTTC,CAIREQQGETQYF
.,.,TRBJ1-1,TRBV10-3,TGTGCCATCAGTGACGCGATGAACACTGAAGCTTTCTTT,CAISDAMNTEAFF
TRBD1,.,TRBJ2-7,TRBV6-5,TGTGCCAGCAGATCGAGGGACAGCGCGAGGTACGAGCAGTACTTC,CASRSRDSARYEQYF
.,.,TRBJ1-5,TRBV11-3,TGTGCCAGCAGCACTATCGACAGGAGCAATCAGCCCCAGCATTTT,CASSTIDRSNQPQHF
.,.,TRBJ2-2,TRBV19,TGTGCCAGTAGCACAGGGTCAACCACCGGGGAGCTGTTTTTT,CASSTGSTTGELFF
.,.,TRBJ1-1,TRBV19,TGTGCCAGTAGTTTAGGCGTAGATGAAGCTTTCTTT,CASSLGVDEAFF
TRBD1,.,TRBJ2-1,TRBV6-1,TGTGCCAGCAGTGATGAACAGGGGGTTCGTATTGAGCAGTTCTTC,CASSDEQGVRIEQFF
TRBD2,.,TRBJ2-5,TRBV4-2,TGTGCCAGCAGCCAAGGACTAGCGGGCGGAGAGACCCAGTACTTC,CASSQGLAGGETQYF
TRBD2,.,TRBJ2-1,TRBV2,TGTGCCAGCAGTCCTACTAGCGGGAGCTCCTACAATGAGCAGTTCTTC,CASSPTSGSSYNEQFF
TRBD2,.,TRBJ2-1,TRBV4-1,TGCGCCAGCAGCCGATACTTAACTAGCGGGACCGACAATGAGCAGTTCTTC,CASSRYLTSGTDNEQFF
TRBD1,.,TRBJ1-5,TRBV19,TGTGCCAGTACGACAGGGATCAATCAGCCCCAGCATTTT,CASTTGINQPQHF
TRBD1,.,TRBJ2-7,TRBV30,TGTGCCTGGAGTCTTAACAGGGGCTACGAGCAGTACTTC,CAWSLNRGYEQYF
TRBD2,.,TRBJ2-7,TRBV7-2,TGTGCCAGCAGCTGGCTAGCGGGAGGAACGACCTACGAGCAGTACTTC,CASSWLAGGTTYEQYF
.,few,TRBJ2-2,TRBV12-1,TGTGCCAGCAGGCGGACTAGCGAGACCGGGGAGCTGTTTTTT,CASRRTSETGELFF
TRBD2,.,TRBJ2-7,TRBV28,TGTGCCAGCAGTTTCACAAGGACTAGCGTATACGAGCAGTACTTC,CASSFTRTSVYEQYF
.,.,TRBJ2-7,TRBV18,TGTGCCAGCTCAAAGGGGCCAGGAGCCTACGAGCAGTACTTC,CASSKGPGAYEQYF
.,once,TRBJ2-3,TRBV25-1,TGTGCCAGCAGTCTTCCCCTAGCTGCAGATACGCAGTATTTT,CASSLPLAADTQYF
TRBD1,few,TRBJ1-1,TRBV5-1,TGCGCCAGCACCGAAGGACAGGGGTTTATGAACACTGAAGCTTTCTTT,CASTEGQGFMNTEAFF
.,.,TRBJ2-5,TRBV4-2,TGTGCCAGCAGCCAAGGCCGCGGTGGCGCGGTCCAAGAGACCCAGTACTTC,CASSQGRGGAVQETQYF
TRBD1,.,TRBJ2-3,TRBV5-1,TGCGCCAGCAGCTGGACAGGGTATGTCCGCGGCACAGATACGCAGTATTTT,CASSWTGYVRGTDTQYF
.,.,TRBJ2-7,TRBV27,TGTGCCAGCAGAAAATGGGTAACGGACTTGAACTACGAGCAGTACTTC,CASRKWVTDLNYEQYF
.,few,TRBJ2-7,TRBV6-6,TGTGCCAGCAGTTACCAAGGGACAAAGGTGTACGAGCAGTACTTC,CASSYQGTKVYEQYF
.,.,TRBJ2-1,TRBV2,TGTGCCAGCAGCTCCAGGAATGAGCAGTTCTTC,CASSSRNEQFF
TRBD2,.,TRBJ2-3,TRBV19,TGTGCCAGTAGTATAGGGAGCGGGACCTACACAGATACGCAGTATTTT,CASSIGSGTYTDTQYF
.,few,TRBJ2-5,TRBV7-6,TGTGCCAGCAGCCAACAAGAGACCCAGTACTTC,CASSQQETQYF
TRBD2,.,TRBJ2-3,TRBV15,TGTGCCACCAGCAGAGCTCGGACTAGCGGGAGTTCGTCCACGCAGTATTTT,CATSRARTSGSSSTQYF
.,.,TRBJ2-6,TRBV28,TGTGCCGGCCGCTCTGGGGCCAACGTCCTGACTTTC,CAGRSGANVLTF
.,.,TRBJ1-1,TRBV18,TGTGCCAGCTCACCGACAAAAACTGAAGCTTTCTTT,CASSPTKTEAFF
.,once,TRBJ2-3,TRBV5-4,TGTGCCAGCAGCTACCCCCGGGATTTGGGGACAGATACGCAGTATTTT,CASSYPRDLGTDTQYF
.,.,TRBJ2-7,TRBV5-4,TGTGCCAGCAGCTCAATGGGGAGAGGAGGCTACGAGCAGTACTTC,CASSSMGRGGYEQYF
.,few,TRBJ2-7,TRBV4-2,TGTGCCAGCAGCCAAGATGGACTTATCAACGAGCAGTACTTC,CASSQDGLINEQYF
.,.,TRBJ2-1,TRBV5-1,TGCGCCAGCAGCTCGTTTGCGGGACAGTACAATGAGCAGTTCTTC,CASSSFAGQYNEQFF
TRBD2,.,TRBJ2-1,TRBV6-1,TGTGCCAGCACTACAGCGGGAGGGTACAATGAGCAGTTCTTC,CASTTAGGYNEQFF
.,.,TRBJ2-3,TRBV7-9,TGTGCCAGCAGCCCTACGGAGGGCCGGGACACAGATACGCAGTATTTT,CASSPTEGRDTDTQYF
.,.,TRBJ1-1,TRBV5-1,TGCGCCACCAGTGGAAGCGGAGTAGGCACTGAAGCTTTCTTT,CATSGSGVGTEAFF
.,.,TRBJ2-7,TRBV9,TGTGCCAGCAGCGTAGGCCCTCAGTGGAGATACGAGCAGTACTTC,CASSVGPQWRYEQYF
TRBD2,.,TRBJ2-1,TRBV30,TGTGCCTGGAGTGTTATACTAGCGGGAGCCAATGAGCAGTTCTTC,CAWSVILAGANEQFF
.,few,TRBJ2-3,TRBV14,TGTGCCAGCAGCCAAAATCGAGGGGATACGCAGTATTTT,CASSQNRGDTQYF
.,.,TRBJ2-7,TRBV28,TGTGCCAGCAGTTTTGCATTTCTGGGGGCGCGGGAGCAGTACTTC,CASSFAFLGAREQYF
TRBD2,few,TRBJ2-7,TRBV27,TGTGCCAGCAGTTTAGAGGCTAGCGGGCCCTACGAGCAGTACTTC,CASSLEASGPYEQYF
TRBD1,few,TRBJ2-1,TRBV6-5,TGTGCCAGCAGAACCTCAGGGGGCCAAGGCAATGAGCAGTTCTTC,CASRTSGGQGNEQFF
.,.,TRBJ2-7,TRBV7-9,TGTGCCAGCAGCTTACCCGTGACTACCTACGAGCAGTACTTC,CASSLPVTTYEQYF
.,.,TRBJ1-2,TRBV5-4,TGTGCCAGCAGATCCCAGGGTCGGAATGGCTACACCTTC,CASRSQGRNGYTF
.,once,TRBJ1-1,TRBV6-5,TGTGCCAGCAGTTACTCGATGGCCTCGTGGTGGACTGAAGCTTTCTTT,CASSYSMASWWTEAFF